Each of the 18 T cell receptor beta chains below was sequenced from the same sample in a study of cytomegalovirus exposure and HLA in healthy donors. PCR primers comprised 60 Vbeta and 13 Jbeta primers. TCRdb's copy holds only in-frame clones and misses some; the assay was immunoSEQ multiplex PCR. The sample consists of fewer than 150,000 clones, 80% of them appearing once. The specimen sequenced was PBMCs. These receptors came from a male donor in good health and CMV-seronegative.

The CDR3, as DNA: TGTGCCAGCAGACCTGGACAGGGCCTTGAAGCTTTCTTT. This encodes CASRPGQGLEAFF. The chain links TRBV28 to TRBJ1-1, with TRBD1 identical over 8 bases. The germline V gene has CDR1 MDHEN and CDR2 SYDVKM. This CDR3 comprises 13 residues. The trim removed 6 bases at V and 7 bases at J, leaving 7 bases unmatched.

V and J are TRBV7-2 and TRBJ2-7; D perhaps matches TRBD1 (6 bases). V gave up 0 bases and J gave up 12 bases, with 18 bases separating them. Germline V CDR1 and CDR2: SGHTA, FQGNSA. The CDR3 spans 14 residues. Here the CDR3 DNA reads TGTGCCAGCAGCTTAGCAACAGGGCGACACCAGTGGTACTTC. This codes for CASSLATGRHQWYF.

This clone has just one count. V and J are TRBV2 and TRBJ1-2, with 9 bases lining up with TRBD1. The CDR3 sequence is 16 residues long. Germline assignment: CDR1 SNHLY and CDR2 FYNNEI. V dropped 6 bases and J dropped 5; count of bases not matched to a gene: 13. CDR3 DNA sequence: TGTGCCAGCAGCTCCGGGCGTGGGACAGGGACTTATGGCTACACCTTC. Amino acids: CASSSGRGTGTYGYTF.

In its sample, this clone was seen once. The J gene is TRBJ2-1, the V gene TRBV19, with D perhaps TRBD2 (5 bases). V lost 4 bases and J 11 bases, leaving 24 bases between the germline ends. Germline CDR1 and CDR2: LNHDA and SQIVND (reference sequence). The CDR3 contains 16 residues. CDR3: CASSTNRTAPNNQQFF. The CDR3, as DNA: TGTGCCAGTAGTACAAATCGGACTGCTCCTAATAATCAGCAGTTCTTC.

CDR3 sequence: CASSLTGPEAFF. The CDR3 nucleotides are TGTGCCAGCAGCTTAACAGGGCCTGAAGCTTTCTTT. The chain joins TRBV7-9 to TRBJ1-1, with D maybe TRBD1 (6 bases). V was cut by 2 bases and J by 6 bases, with 7 bases left in between. CDR1 and CDR2 (germline): SEHNR, FQNEAQ (reference sequence). The CDR3 is 12 residues long. Based on the CDR3 plus reference TRBV7-9 and TRBJ1-1, the full variable domain is DTGVSQNPRHKITKRGQNVTFRCDPISEHNRLYWYRQTLGQGPEFLTYFQNEAQLEKSRLLSDRFSAERPKGSFSTLEIQRTEQGDSAMYLCASSLTGPEAFFGQGTRLTVV.

This sequence joins TRBV7-9 and TRBJ2-7; 7 nucleotides match TRBD1. Looked up from germline, CDR1 is SEHNR and CDR2 is FQNEAQ (reference sequence). J lost 2 bases, V lost 2 bases, and 3 bases had no gene match. The CDR3 is 14 residues long. In DNA form, the CDR3 reads TGTGCCAGCAGCTTAAGGGACAGCCCCTACGAGCAGTACTTC. Translation gives CASSLRDSPYEQYF.

J is TRBJ2-7 and V is TRBV21-1; TRBD2 is taken as the D call from the table, unchecked against the DNA. TRBV21-1 is annotated as a pseudogene. The CDR3 loop spans 11 amino acids. Here the CDR3 DNA reads TGTGCCAGCAAGGCGGGGGCCGAGCAGTACTTC. Translating gives CASKAGAEQYF.

Only a few counts were recorded for this clone. This chain connects TRBV6-1 to TRBJ1-2; 8 bases line up with TRBD1. With V trimmed by 6 bases and J by 6 bases, 3 bases remained unmatched. Germline values: CDR1 MNHNS, CDR2 SASEGT. CDR3 length: 12 amino acids. CDR3 loop: CASSRTGNGYTF. Written as DNA, the CDR3 is TGTGCCAGCAGCCGGACAGGGAATGGCTACACCTTC.

The genes are TRBV7-8 and TRBJ2-7, with D possibly TRBD1 on 6 matching bases. In germline, CDR1 is SGHVS, CDR2 FQNEAQ. The V end was cut by 5 bases, the J end by 6 bases, with 17 bases between. The CDR3 is made up of 14 amino acids. The CDR3 DNA follows: TGTGCCAGCAGCCCCTTGACAGGACTCGGCGAGCAGTACTTC. This encodes CASSPLTGLGEQYF.

The V gene is TRBV4-3, the J gene TRBJ1-2; 10 nucleotides line up with TRBD1. Germline V gene lookup returns CDR1 LGHNA and CDR2 YSLEER. The CDR3 has 16 amino acids. The V segment lost 3 bases and the J segment 7 bases; nucleotides outside the gene matches: 11. The DNA of the CDR3 is TGCGCCAGCAGCCAGGAATTTCGACAGGGGGCTGGTGGCTACACCTTC. Amino acids: CASSQEFRQGAGGYTF.

The sample holds one count of this clone. The rearrangement uses TRBV9 and TRBJ2-1; TRBD2 is a possible D gene (6 bases). Germline CDR1 is SGDLS and CDR2 is YYNGEE. This CDR3 region has 15 residues. Trimming stripped 0 bases from V and 1 base from J, with 8 bases between. CDR3 DNA sequence: TGTGCCAGCAGCGTAGCGGAGGGGTCCTACAATGAGCAGTTCTTC. Translation: CASSVAEGSYNEQFF.

The chain recombines TRBV28 with TRBJ1-1, with D uncertain. The CDR3 is 14 residues long. CDR1 and CDR2 (germline): MDHEN, SYDVKM. Trimming pared 8 bases from V and 1 base from J, leaving 14 bases between. The DNA for the CDR3 is TGTGCCAGCCAAACCTCTTCGCGGAACACTGAAGCTTTCTTT. Its protein product is CASQTSSRNTEAFF.

This clone was recorded only once. V usage is TRBV4-1 and J usage is TRBJ1-4; weak D call: TRBD1 (6 bases). Trimming took off 3 bases at V and 0 bases at J, with 20 bases between the two ends. CDR3 length: 19 amino acids. CDR1 is MGHRA, CDR2 YSYEKL, per germline. The CDR3 DNA reads as TGCGCCAGCAGCCAGCATGGGCCAGGGGAGACGGCAACTAATGAAAAACTGTTTTTT. This codes for CASSQHGPGETATNEKLFF.

This chain connects TRBV5-7 to TRBJ1-1; TRBD1 matches at 12 bases. TRBV5-7 belongs to the ORF category, with a function that is uncertain. Trimming cost V 4 bases and J 8 bases; bases outside gene matches: 18. The CDR3 has 18 amino acids. The CDR3 nucleotides are TGTGCCAGCAGCCTCCGGGACAGGGGGCGCAATGGCCCCGACGAAGCTTTCTTT. This gives the protein CASSLRDRGRNGPDEAFF.

The V call is TRBV5-1, the J call TRBJ2-1; D possibly corresponds to TRBD2 (6 bases). Germline values: CDR1 SGHRS, CDR2 YFSETQ. The CDR3 extends over 15 amino acids. With 4 bases removed from V and 6 bases from J, the gap between germline ends came to 17 bases. DNA for the CDR3: TGCGCCAGCAGCGCCGGGGGAGTGGATGTCAATGAGCAGTTCTTC. Its translation: CASSAGGVDVNEQFF.

This clone was picked up a small number of times. This rearrangement joins TRBV10-3 to TRBJ2-1, with 7 bases fitting TRBD2. The junction had 8 bases not matched to a gene; V was cut back by 4 bases and J by 8 bases. The germline V gene encodes CDR1 ENHRY and CDR2 SYGVKD. This CDR3 has 14 amino acids. The CDR3 coding sequence is TGTGCCATCAGTGTAAAACGGGGGGAGGATGAGCAGTTCTTC. Translated: CAISVKRGEDEQFF.

The chain is built from TRBV5-4 and TRBJ1-1; a weak D match, TRBD1 (6 bases). The germline V gene encodes CDR1 SGHNT and CDR2 YYREEE (reference sequence). V was clipped by 5 bases and J by 1 base, with 12 bases between them. The CDR3 contains 14 residues. For the CDR3, the DNA is TGTGCCAGCAGTTCCGGGACAAGGAACACTGAAGCTTTCTTT. Protein sequence: CASSSGTRNTEAFF.

The V and J genes are TRBV6-6 and TRBJ2-7; TRBD2 matches 8 bases. The CDR3 is 14 amino acids. Trimming at V came to 6 bases and at J to 4 bases, leaving 8 bases not matched to a gene. In germline, CDR1 is MNHNY, CDR2 SVGAGI (reference sequence). CDR3 in amino acids: CASSPSGGTYEQYF. CDR3 nucleotides: TGTGCCAGCAGCCCCAGCGGGGGCACTTACGAGCAGTACTTC.